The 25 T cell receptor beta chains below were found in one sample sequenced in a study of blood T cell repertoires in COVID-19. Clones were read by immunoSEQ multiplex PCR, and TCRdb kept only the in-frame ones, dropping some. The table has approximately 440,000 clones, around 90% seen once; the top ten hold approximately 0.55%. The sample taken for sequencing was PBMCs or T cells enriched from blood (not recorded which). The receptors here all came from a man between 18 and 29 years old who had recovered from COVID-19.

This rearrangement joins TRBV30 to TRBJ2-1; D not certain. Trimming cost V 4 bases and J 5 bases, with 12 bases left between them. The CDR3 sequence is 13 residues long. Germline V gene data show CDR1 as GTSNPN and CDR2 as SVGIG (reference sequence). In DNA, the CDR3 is TGTGCCTGGACTGGCCTCTCGAACAATGAGCAGTTCTTC. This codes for CAWTGLSNNEQFF.

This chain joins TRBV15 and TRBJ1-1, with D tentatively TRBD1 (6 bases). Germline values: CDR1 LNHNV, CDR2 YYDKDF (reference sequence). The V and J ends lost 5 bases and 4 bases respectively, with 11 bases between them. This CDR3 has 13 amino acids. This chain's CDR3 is CATSQGRGTEAFF. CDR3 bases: TGTGCCACCAGCCAGGGCAGGGGCACTGAAGCTTTCTTT.

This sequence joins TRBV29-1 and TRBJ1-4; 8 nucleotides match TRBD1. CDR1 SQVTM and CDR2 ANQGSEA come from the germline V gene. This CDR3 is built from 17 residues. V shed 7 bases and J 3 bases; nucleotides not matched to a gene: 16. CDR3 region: CSAISGQGLAANEKLFF. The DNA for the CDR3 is TGCAGCGCCATATCCGGACAGGGATTGGCGGCTAATGAAAAACTGTTTTTT.

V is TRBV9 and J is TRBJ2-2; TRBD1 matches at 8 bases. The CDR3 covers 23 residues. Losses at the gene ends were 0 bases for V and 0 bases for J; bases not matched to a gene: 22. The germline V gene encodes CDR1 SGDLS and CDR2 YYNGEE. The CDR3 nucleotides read TGTGCCAGCAGCGTAGTCGACCCTCGCCGGGCCAGGGGGCTATTAACGAACACCGGGGAGCTGTTTTTT. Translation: CASSVVDPRRARGLLTNTGELFF. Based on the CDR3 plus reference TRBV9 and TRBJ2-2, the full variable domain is DSGVTQTPKHLITATGQRVTLRCSPRSGDLSVYWYQQSLDQGLQFLIQYYNGEERAKGNILERFSAQQFPDLHSELNLSSLELGDSALYFCASSVVDPRRARGLLTNTGELFFGEGSRLTVL.

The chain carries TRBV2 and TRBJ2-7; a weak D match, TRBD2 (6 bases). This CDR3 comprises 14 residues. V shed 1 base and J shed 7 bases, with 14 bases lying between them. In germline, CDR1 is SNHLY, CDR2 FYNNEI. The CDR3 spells CASSEVPVAGEQYF. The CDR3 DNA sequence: TGTGCCAGCAGTGAAGTGCCCGTTGCGGGGGAGCAGTACTTC.

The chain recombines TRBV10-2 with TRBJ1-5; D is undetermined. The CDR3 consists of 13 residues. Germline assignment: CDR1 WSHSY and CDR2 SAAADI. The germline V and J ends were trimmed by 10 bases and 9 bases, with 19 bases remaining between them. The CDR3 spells CATTPDGRWPQHF. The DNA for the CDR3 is TGCGCCACCACACCGGATGGCAGGTGGCCCCAGCATTTT.

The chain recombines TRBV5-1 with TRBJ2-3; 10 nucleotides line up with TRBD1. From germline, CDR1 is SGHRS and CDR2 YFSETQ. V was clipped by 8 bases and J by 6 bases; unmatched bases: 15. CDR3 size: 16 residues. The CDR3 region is CASSIIPGQGSDTQYF. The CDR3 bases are TGCGCCAGTTCAATAATTCCGGGACAGGGGAGCGATACGCAGTATTTT.

CDR3 DNA: TGCGCCAGCAGCTCCACGACAGTTAATGAAAAACTGTTTTTT. Residues: CASSSTTVNEKLFF. The chain combines TRBV5-1 with TRBJ1-4, with a tentative D call TRBD1 (5 bases). The germline V gene encodes CDR1 SGHRS and CDR2 YFSETQ. Trimming cost V 3 bases and J 4 bases, with 10 bases left between them. This CDR3 is built from 14 residues.

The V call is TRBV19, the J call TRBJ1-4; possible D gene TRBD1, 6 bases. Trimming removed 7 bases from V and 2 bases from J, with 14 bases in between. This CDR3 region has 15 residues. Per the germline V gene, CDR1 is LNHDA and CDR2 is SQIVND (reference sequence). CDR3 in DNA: TGTGCCAGTAAACGGCCGGGACATACTAATGAAAAACTGTTTTTT. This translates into CASKRPGHTNEKLFF.

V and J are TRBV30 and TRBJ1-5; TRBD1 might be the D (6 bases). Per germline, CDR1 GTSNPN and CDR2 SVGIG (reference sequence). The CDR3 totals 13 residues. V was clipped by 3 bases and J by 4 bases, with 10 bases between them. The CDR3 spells CAWRGTLNQPQHF. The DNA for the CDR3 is TGTGCCTGGAGGGGGACACTGAATCAGCCCCAGCATTTT.

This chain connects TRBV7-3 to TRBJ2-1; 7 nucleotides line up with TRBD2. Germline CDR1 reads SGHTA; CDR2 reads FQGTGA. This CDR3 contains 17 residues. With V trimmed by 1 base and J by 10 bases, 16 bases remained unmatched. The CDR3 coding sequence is TGTGCCAGCAGCTTAAAAGTCGCCGGGAGGTTAACGGGGGAGCAGTTCTTC. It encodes CASSLKVAGRLTGEQFF.

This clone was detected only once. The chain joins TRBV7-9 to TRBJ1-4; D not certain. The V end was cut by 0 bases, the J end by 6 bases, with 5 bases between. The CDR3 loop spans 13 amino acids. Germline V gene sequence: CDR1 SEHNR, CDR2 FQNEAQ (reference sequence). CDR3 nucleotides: TGTGCCAGCAGCTTAGCACATGATGAAAAACTGTTTTTT. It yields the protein CASSLAHDEKLFF.

CDR3 DNA sequence: TGTGCCAGCAGTCCCCGAGAGTTTCGTTCACCCCTCCACTTT. Amino acids: CASSPREFRSPLHF. The rearrangement joins TRBV28 to TRBJ1-6, with D unresolved. V was clipped by 5 bases and J by 9 bases, with 14 bases between them. This CDR3 comprises 14 residues. Germline CDR1 is MDHEN and CDR2 is SYDVKM.

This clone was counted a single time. Written as DNA, the CDR3 is TGTGCCAGTAGTCCCGAGAGGCGGAGCTACGAGCAGTACTTC. Translation: CASSPERRSYEQYF. The chain carries TRBV19 and TRBJ2-7, with D hard to call. This CDR3 is built from 14 residues. Germline lookup yields CDR1 LNHDA and CDR2 SQIVND (reference sequence). The V end lost 5 bases, the J end lost 3 bases, and 14 bases lay between the germline ends. The variable domain in full, with the rest retrieved from reference TRBV19 and TRBJ2-7, is DGGITQSPKYLFRKEGQNVTLSCEQNLNHDAMYWYRQDPGQGLRLIYYSQIVNDFQKGDIAEGYSVSREKKESFPLTVTSAQKNPTAFYLCASSPERRSYEQYFGPGTRLTVT.

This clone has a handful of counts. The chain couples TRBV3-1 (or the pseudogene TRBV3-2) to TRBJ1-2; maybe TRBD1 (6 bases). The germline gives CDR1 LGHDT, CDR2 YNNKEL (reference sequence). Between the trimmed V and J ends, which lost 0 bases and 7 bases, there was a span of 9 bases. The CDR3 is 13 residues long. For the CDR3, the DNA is TGTGCCAGCAGCCAAGATCACAGGGCTGGCTACACCTTC. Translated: CASSQDHRAGYTF.

CDR3 sequence: CASSQLAAGVNTGELFF. For the CDR3, the DNA is TGTGCCAGCAGCCAATTAGCAGCGGGGGTGAACACCGGGGAGCTGTTTTTT. The chain couples TRBV3-1 (or the pseudogene TRBV3-2) to TRBJ2-2; 8 bases agree with TRBD2. The germline CDR1 and CDR2 sequences are LGHDT and YNNKEL (reference sequence). With 2 bases clipped from V and 1 base from J, the junction kept 6 bases outside the gene matches. The CDR3 has 17 amino acids.

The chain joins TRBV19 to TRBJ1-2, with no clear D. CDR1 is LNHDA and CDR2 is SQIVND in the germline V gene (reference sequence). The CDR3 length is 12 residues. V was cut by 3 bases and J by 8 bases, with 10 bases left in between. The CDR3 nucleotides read TGTGCCAGTAGTATGTTCGGAGGCGGCTACACCTTC. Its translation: CASSMFGGGYTF.

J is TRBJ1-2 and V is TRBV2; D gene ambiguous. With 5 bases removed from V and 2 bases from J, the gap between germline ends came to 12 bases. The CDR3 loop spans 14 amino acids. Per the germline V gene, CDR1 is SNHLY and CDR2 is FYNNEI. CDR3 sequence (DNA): TGTGCCAGCAGTTTAAACAGAGAGAACTATGGCTACACCTTC. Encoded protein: CASSLNRENYGYTF.

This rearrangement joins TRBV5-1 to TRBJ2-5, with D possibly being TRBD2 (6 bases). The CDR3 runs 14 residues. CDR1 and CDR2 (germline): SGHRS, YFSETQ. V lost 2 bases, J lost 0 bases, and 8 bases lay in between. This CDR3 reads CASSFRGDQETQYF. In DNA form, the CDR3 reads TGCGCCAGCAGCTTCCGCGGGGACCAAGAGACCCAGTACTTC.

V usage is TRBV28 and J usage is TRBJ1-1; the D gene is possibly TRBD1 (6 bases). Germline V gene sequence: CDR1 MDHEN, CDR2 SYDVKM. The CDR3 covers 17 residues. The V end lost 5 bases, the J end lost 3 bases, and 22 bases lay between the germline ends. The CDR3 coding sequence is TGTGCCAGCAGTCCTCGATGGGGGCGGTATCGAGACACTGAAGCTTTCTTT. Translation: CASSPRWGRYRDTEAFF.

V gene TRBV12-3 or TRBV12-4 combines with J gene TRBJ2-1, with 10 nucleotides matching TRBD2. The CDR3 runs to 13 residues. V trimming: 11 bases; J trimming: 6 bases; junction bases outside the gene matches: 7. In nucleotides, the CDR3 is TGTGCCGTCAGCGGGAGGGCCGCCAATGAGCAGTTCTTC. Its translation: CAVSGRAANEQFF.

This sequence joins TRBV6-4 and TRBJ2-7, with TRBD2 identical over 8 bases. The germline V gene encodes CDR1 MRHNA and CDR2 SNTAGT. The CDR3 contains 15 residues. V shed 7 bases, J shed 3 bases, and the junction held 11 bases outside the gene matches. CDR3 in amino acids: CASIGREVQCYEQYF. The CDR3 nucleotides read TGTGCCAGCATCGGGAGGGAGGTACAGTGCTACGAGCAGTACTTC.

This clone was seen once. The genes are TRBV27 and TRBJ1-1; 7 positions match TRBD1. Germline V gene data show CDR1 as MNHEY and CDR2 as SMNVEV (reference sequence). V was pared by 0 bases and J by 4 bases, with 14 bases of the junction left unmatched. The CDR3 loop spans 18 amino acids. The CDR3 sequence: CASSLSVPGGGFPTEAFF. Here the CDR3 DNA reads TGTGCCAGCAGTTTATCGGTCCCAGGGGGAGGATTTCCCACTGAAGCTTTCTTT.

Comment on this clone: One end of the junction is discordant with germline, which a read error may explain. The CDR3 DNA follows: TGTGCCAGCAGGGAAGGGACTAGCACAGATACGCAGTATTTT. Residues: CASREGTSTDTQYF. The chain couples TRBV6-1 to TRBJ2-3, with TRBD2 as a possible D gene (6 bases). CDR1 and CDR2 from the germline V gene are MNHNS and SASEGT. The CDR3 totals 14 residues.

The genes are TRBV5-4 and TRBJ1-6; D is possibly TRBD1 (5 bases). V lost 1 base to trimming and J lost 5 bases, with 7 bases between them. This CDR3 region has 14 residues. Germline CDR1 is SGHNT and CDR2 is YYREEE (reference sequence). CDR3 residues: CASSLPGNNSPLHF. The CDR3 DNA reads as TGTGCCAGCAGCTTGCCAGGGAATAATTCACCCCTCCACTTT.